A selection of T cell receptor beta chains follows, all from one sample in a study of T cells expressing NK-cell markers. TCRdb re-called the 5' RACE reads and gives one entry per CDR3 protein, without DNA. The sample is made up of 500,000 to 700,000 distinct CDR3 sequences, and the top ten hold under 4.5% of it. The sample taken for sequencing was blood T cells: a sorted CD56 or NKG2C T cell subset, CD4+ or CD8+ T cells, or bulk PBMC T cells (not recorded which). The receptors were gathered from a man aged 18 to 35 in good health. The CDR3 runs from the conserved cysteine through the conserved F or W.

j_call v_call cdr3_aa
TRBJ2-1 TRBV6-1 CASSPGSSSYNEQFF
TRBJ2-1 TRBV24-1 CATSDLRDREYNEQFF
TRBJ2-5 TRBV27 CASSWAGGETQYF
TRBJ2-1 TRBV29-1 CSASPGLAGGYEQFF
TRBJ2-1 TRBV12-3/TRBV12-4 CASSPQGARNEQFF
TRBJ2-7 TRBV7-9 CASSQTTGAYEQYF
TRBJ2-1 TRBV11-2 CASSLDLNGLAVRSYNEQFF
TRBJ2-1 TRBV11-2 CASSAGTSDNEQFF
TRBJ2-1 TRBV12-5 CASGLGYGTSRNEQFF
TRBJ2-7 TRBV6-5 CASSSRTSGSEQYF
TRBJ1-5 TRBV20-1 CSARDSETGGPDGPQHF
TRBJ2-5 TRBV27 CASSSQAGGSQETQYF
TRBJ1-6 TRBV6-1 CASSPRRDSPLHF
TRBJ2-1 TRBV28 CASSLFGGEIYNEQFF
TRBJ2-7 TRBV4-2 CASSHILANSFYEQYF
TRBJ2-2 TRBV12-3/TRBV12-4 CASSFFTGELFF
TRBJ2-1 TRBV7-9 CASSSPHLSGSRNEQFF
TRBJ2-1 TRBV5-1 CASSLTEGGLPYNEQFF
TRBJ2-1 TRBV4-2 CASSHTMGREGRNEQFF
TRBJ2-7 TRBV15 CATSRDQSDEQYF
TRBJ2-2 TRBV10-3 CAISETRSNTGELFF
TRBJ1-2 TRBV5-1 CASSGGPPRGYTF
TRBJ2-3 TRBV29-1 CSALQLDTQYF
TRBJ1-5 TRBV6-2/TRBV6-3 CASSGAPNQPQHF
TRBJ1-2 TRBV11-2 CASSWGQYYGYTF
TRBJ2-6 TRBV28 CASSFRSRANVLTF
TRBJ1-6 TRBV3-1 CASSQGQPYNSPLHF
TRBJ2-1 TRBV15 CATGTRRNEQFF
TRBJ2-1 TRBV29-1 CSAARRLAGGIYNEQFF
TRBJ1-2 TRBV5-1 CASRPDLLANYGYTF
TRBJ2-1 TRBV5-6 CASSRTSNTYNEQFF
TRBJ1-1 TRBV5-6 CASSPWDGLNTEAFF
TRBJ1-6 TRBV10-2 CASRGDRAHSPLHF
TRBJ2-4 TRBV6-2/TRBV6-3 CASLGGAVRIQYF
TRBJ2-7 TRBV18 CASSDQRTTREQYF
TRBJ1-3 TRBV7-9 CASSPGTGPRNTIYF
TRBJ2-7 TRBV7-8 CASSLISTGFYEQYF
TRBJ2-2 TRBV7-8 CASSYPTAHSSLPGELFF
TRBJ2-7 TRBV10-3 CATLGSGHEQYF
TRBJ1-5 TRBV12-3/TRBV12-4 CASSWVQGNQPQHF
TRBJ2-7 TRBV6-1 CASSGPGSYEQYF
TRBJ2-5 TRBV7-8 CASSVGGSPARETQYF
TRBJ1-5 TRBV7-8 CASSLETGGRGPQHF
TRBJ2-5 TRBV4-1 CASSQDRGLAELYF